The 27 T cell receptor beta chains listed next were all sequenced from one sample in a study of metastatic and nonmetastatic thyroid tumors. Every patient was untreated before thyroid surgery. With MiXCR, TCRdb called clones anew from the PCR reads. The sample holds about 40,000 clones, 16% seen once. Input material: blood. These receptors all stem from a female donor with papillary thyroid cancer or a benign thyroid nodule (not recorded which). Some clones in this sample may be carry-over from other donors' samples.

This clone was recorded many times. This chain joins TRBV9 and TRBJ2-1; 11 nucleotides align to TRBD2. Trimming cost V 0 bases and J 9 bases; bases outside gene matches: 5. In germline, CDR1 is SGDLS, CDR2 YYNGEE. The CDR3 covers 15 residues. The CDR3 region has the DNA TGTGCCAGCAGCGTAGGGGTAGCGGGGGGGATTGAGCAGTTCTTC. Its protein is CASSVGVAGGIEQFF.

The sample holds a few counts of this clone. J is TRBJ2-5 and V is TRBV6-1; 8 bases map to TRBD2. Germline V gives CDR1 MNHNS, CDR2 SASEGT. CDR3 size: 15 residues. Trimming cost V 6 bases and J 9 bases; bases outside gene matches: 15. CDR3 nucleotides: TGTGCCAGCAGCCCACTGACTAGCGTAGTGGGGGCCCAGTACTTC. Protein sequence: CASSPLTSVVGAQYF.

Only a few counts were recorded for this clone. The chain couples TRBV20-1 to TRBJ2-2, with 8 bases that match TRBD2. Germline CDR1 is DFQATT and CDR2 is SNEGSKA (reference sequence). V gave up 4 bases and J gave up 9 bases; unmatched junction bases: 16. This CDR3 spans 16 amino acids. CDR3: CSATRAGALKTWELFF. The CDR3 region has the DNA TGCAGTGCTACAAGAGCGGGAGCCCTCAAAACCTGGGAGCTGTTTTTT.

This clone was recorded at least ten times. The V and J genes are TRBV7-8 and TRBJ1-5, with D unresolved. Germline V gene data show CDR1 as SGHVS and CDR2 as FQNEAQ. The CDR3 is 16 residues long. V was shortened by 2 bases and J by 4 bases, with 15 bases between the two germline ends. CDR3 sequence: CASSLYGKGQNQPQHF. The CDR3, as DNA: TGTGCCAGCAGCTTATACGGTAAAGGGCAAAATCAGCCCCAGCATTTT.

This clone appeared a few times. Germline and junction disagree at one end, which may indicate a read error. This sequence joins TRBV6-1 and TRBJ2-1, with 11 positions matching TRBD2. The CDR3 length is 15 residues. Germline V CDR1 and CDR2: MNHNS, SASEGT. DNA for the CDR3: TGTGCCATCAGTGTGACTAGCGGGGCGTACAATGAGCAGTTCTTC. This sequence encodes CAISVTSGAYNEQFF.

In its sample, this clone was seen many times. This chain links TRBV3-1 with TRBJ1-4; D unresolved. This CDR3 region has 17 residues. Germline V gene data show CDR1 as LGHDT and CDR2 as YNNKEL (reference sequence). Trimming removed 4 bases from V and 0 bases from J, with 15 bases in between. CDR3 amino acids: CASSPSETRATNEKLFF. The CDR3 nucleotides are TGTGCCAGCAGCCCTTCCGAAACAAGGGCAACTAATGAAAAACTGTTTTTT. The full variable domain, rest sourced from reference TRBV3-1 and TRBJ1-4, is DTAVSQTPKYLVTQMGNDKSIKCEQNLGHDTMYWYKQDSKKFLKIMFSYNNKELIINETVPNRFSPKSPDKAHLNLHINSLELGDSAVYFCASSPSETRATNEKLFFGSGTQLSVL.

The sample holds a few counts of this clone. The chain has TRBV6-1 and TRBJ1-5; D gene ambiguous. Germline V gives CDR1 MNHNS, CDR2 SASEGT. V was clipped by 5 bases and J by 0 bases, with 8 bases between them. The CDR3 spans 14 residues. CDR3 sequence reads: CASSRDSSNQPQHF. The CDR3 DNA follows: TGTGCCAGCAGTCGGGATTCTAGCAATCAGCCCCAGCATTTT.

The chain uses TRBV6-4 and TRBJ2-7, with 7 nucleotides matching TRBD1. V lost 3 bases, J lost 3 bases, and 5 bases stayed unmatched. The CDR3 length is 14 residues. Germline loops: CDR1 MRHNA, CDR2 SNTAGT. The CDR3, as DNA: TGTGCCAGCAGTGAAGGGGCAGGGGGCTACGAGCAGTACTTC. This gives the protein CASSEGAGGYEQYF.

This clone was seen repeatedly, ten times or more. V is TRBV6-1 and J is TRBJ2-2; 11 positions match TRBD1. The germline CDR1 and CDR2 sequences are MNHNS and SASEGT. The trim removed 6 bases at V and 4 bases at J, leaving 4 bases unmatched. There are 15 residues in the CDR3. The CDR3 nucleotides read TGTGCCAGCAGAGGACAGGGGGCGCTCACCGGGGAGCTGTTTTTT. It encodes CASRGQGALTGELFF.

CDR3 protein: CASSLRTGLSYEQYF. The CDR3 DNA follows: TGTGCCAGCAGCTTGAGGACAGGCCTCTCCTACGAGCAGTACTTC. The J gene is TRBJ2-7, the V gene TRBV11-2; the match to TRBD1 covers 7 bases. V lost 3 bases to trimming and J lost 0 bases; unmatched junction nucleotides: 5. The CDR3 covers 15 residues. Germline loops: CDR1 SGHAT, CDR2 FQNNGV.

The chain combines TRBV6-1 with TRBJ2-1, with 10 bases fitting TRBD2. This CDR3 spans 15 amino acids. V trimming: 6 bases; J trimming: 7 bases; junction bases outside the gene matches: 9. Germline V CDR1 and CDR2: MNHNS, SASEGT. The DNA for the CDR3 is TGTGCCAGCAGCCCTTCTAGCGGGAGTGGTAATGAGCAGTTCTTC. Translating gives CASSPSSGSGNEQFF.

This clone was recorded many times. The chain carries TRBV20-1 and TRBJ2-7; 9 bases map to TRBD1. The germline V gene encodes CDR1 DFQATT and CDR2 SNEGSKA (reference sequence). The CDR3 is 14 residues long. V lost 6 bases, J lost 3 bases, and 9 bases stayed unmatched. The CDR3 here is CSATPSDRGYEQYF. CDR3 in DNA: TGCAGTGCAACACCCTCGGACAGGGGCTACGAGCAGTACTTC.

About this clone itself: Possible read error: a much larger clone is one base away. The chain combines TRBV5-6 with TRBJ1-6, with a weak D call TRBD1 (6 bases). The germline CDR1 and CDR2 sequences are SGHDT and YYEEEE. The CDR3 spans 14 residues. The CDR3 region is CASSWDKNSSPLHF. CDR3 coding DNA: TGCGCCAGCAGCTGGGACAAGAACTCTTCACCCCTCCACTTT.

This clone was detected many times. The V gene is TRBV29-1, the J gene TRBJ2-7; 10 bases map to TRBD2. From germline, CDR1 is SQVTM and CDR2 ANQGSEA. V lost 4 bases, J lost 3 bases, and 6 bases stayed unmatched. This CDR3 contains 14 residues. The CDR3 DNA sequence: TGCAGCGTTGGTTCTAGCGGGGGAAGCTACGAGCAGTACTTC. This gives the protein CSVGSSGGSYEQYF.

At least ten counts were recorded for this clone. The rearrangement uses TRBV28 and TRBJ1-2; D gene uncertain. This CDR3 is built from 13 residues. Trimming pared 6 bases from V and 2 bases from J, leaving 10 bases between. Germline V lookup: CDR1 MDHEN, CDR2 SYDVKM. CDR3 sequence reads: CASSLFRNYGYTF. CDR3 DNA sequence: TGTGCCAGCAGCCTATTCAGAAACTATGGCTACACCTTC.

This clone was counted many times. J is TRBJ1-4 and V is TRBV18; D may be TRBD1 (6 bases). Germline-derived CDR1 and CDR2 are KGHSH and LQKENI. With 3 bases removed from V and 0 bases from J, the gap between germline ends came to 14 bases. The CDR3 covers 17 residues. CDR3 residues: CASSPRSGGATNEKLFF. CDR3 coding DNA: TGTGCCAGCTCACCCCGATCCGGGGGCGCAACTAATGAAAAACTGTTTTTT.

This clone was counted many times. The chain recombines TRBV28 with TRBJ1-5, with a tentative D call TRBD1 (6 bases). Per the germline V gene, CDR1 is MDHEN and CDR2 is SYDVKM. V was clipped by 4 bases and J by 5 bases, with 15 bases between them. The CDR3 spans 15 residues. The CDR3 DNA is TGTGCCAGCAGTTCGGGGGGCAGGGAGGATCAGCCCCAGCATTTT. Encoded protein: CASSSGGREDQPQHF.

This clone came up a few times. The J gene is TRBJ2-7, the V gene TRBV6-1, with D perhaps TRBD2 (6 bases). Trimming pared 8 bases from V and 5 bases from J, leaving 16 bases between. This CDR3 comprises 13 residues. Germline CDR1 reads MNHNS; CDR2 reads SASEGT. The DNA for the CDR3 is TGTGCCAGCCGGGACTCCCGAAGCGACGAGCAGTACTTC. It yields the protein CASRDSRSDEQYF.

There are many counts of this clone. The rearrangement links TRBV2 to TRBJ1-4; D is undetermined. This CDR3 contains 14 residues. The V end was cut by 3 bases, the J end by 3 bases, with 8 bases between. Germline V gene lookup returns CDR1 SNHLY and CDR2 FYNNEI. The CDR3 here is CASSEIGANEKLFF. DNA for the CDR3: TGTGCCAGCAGTGAGATCGGGGCTAATGAAAAACTGTTTTTT. The whole variable domain, filled in from reference TRBV2 and TRBJ1-4, reads EPEVTQTPSHQVTQMGQEVILRCVPISNHLYFYWYRQILGQKVEFLVSFYNNEISEKSEIFDDQFSVERPDGSNFTLKIRSTKLEDSAMYFCASSEIGANEKLFFGSGTQLSVL.

The J gene is TRBJ2-2, the V gene TRBV5-1; D might be TRBD1 (5 bases). The V gene lost 3 bases and the J gene lost 7 bases, with 16 bases spanning the gap. Germline assignment: CDR1 SGHRS and CDR2 YFSETQ. CDR3 length: 15 amino acids. The CDR3 loop reads CASSYKKGAYGELFF. CDR3 nucleotide sequence: TGCGCCAGCAGCTACAAGAAAGGGGCGTACGGGGAGCTGTTTTTT.

A remark on this clone: A much bigger clone sits one base away, suggesting this may be a read error. Other DNA sequences of this sample code for an identical CDR3. The rearrangement links TRBV9 to TRBJ1-4; D might be TRBD1 (6 bases). The CDR3 has 14 amino acids. CDR1 is SGDLS, CDR2 YYNGEE, per germline. The CDR3 DNA follows: TGTGCCAGCAGCCCCACAGGGCTAGAGGTGAAACTCTTTTTT. It is translated as CASSPTGLEVKLFF. The full variable domain, rest sourced from reference TRBV9 and TRBJ1-4, is DSGVTQTPKHLITATGQRVTLRCSPRSGDLSVYWYQQSLDQGLQFLIQYYNGEERAKGNILERFSAQQFPDLHSELNLSSLELGDSALYFCASSPTGLEVKLFFGSGTQLSVL.

The rearrangement links TRBV5-6 to TRBJ2-7, with D possibly matching TRBD1 (5 bases). V lost 2 bases and J 1 base, leaving 7 bases between the germline ends. CDR3 length: 13 amino acids. CDR1 is SGHDT, CDR2 YYEEEE, per germline. CDR3 loop: CASSFGHSYEQYF. CDR3 coding DNA: TGTGCCAGCAGCTTTGGACATTCCTACGAGCAGTACTTC. Complete variable domain (other parts from reference TRBV5-6 and TRBJ2-7): DAGVTQSPTHLIKTRGQQVTLRCSPKSGHDTVSWYQQALGQGPQFIFQYYEEEERQRGNFPDRFSGHQFPNYSSELNVNALLLGDSALYLCASSFGHSYEQYFGPGTRLTVT.

This clone was detected ten times or more. The chain recombines TRBV3-1 with TRBJ2-3; possibly TRBD2 for D (6 bases). Germline CDR1 and CDR2: LGHDT and YNNKEL (reference sequence). The CDR3 covers 17 residues. Trimming cost V 5 bases and J 1 base, with 19 bases left between them. This CDR3 reads CASSYPTSGVGTDTQYF. The CDR3 DNA reads as TGTGCCAGCAGCTACCCAACCTCGGGGGTTGGCACAGATACGCAGTATTTT.

This clone showed up many times. V and J are TRBV5-1 and TRBJ1-1, with 7 nucleotides matching TRBD1. Germline CDR1 is SGHRS and CDR2 is YFSETQ. CDR3 length: 17 residues. V dropped 4 bases and J dropped 0; count of bases not matched to a gene: 12. The CDR3: CASSPPPGQRMNTEAFF. For the CDR3, the DNA is TGCGCCAGCAGCCCCCCCCCGGGACAGAGAATGAACACTGAAGCTTTCTTT.

In this sample, this clone turned up a few times. An end of the junction does not agree with germline; a read error may underlie this. The gene calls are TRBV15 and TRBJ1-6; D unresolved. This CDR3 contains 13 residues. Germline V gene sequence: CDR1 LNHNV, CDR2 YYDKDF (reference sequence). The CDR3 sequence: CATSPGYRSPPHF. For the CDR3, the DNA is TGTGCCACCAGCCCGGGTTATCGATCACCCCCCCACTTT.

This clone was picked up many times. The chain uses TRBV2 and TRBJ2-1; D gene uncertain. This CDR3 region has 12 residues. The V and J ends lost 6 bases and 7 bases respectively, with 10 bases between them. Germline V gives CDR1 SNHLY, CDR2 FYNNEI. As DNA, the CDR3 is TGTGCCAGCAGCAGTAGTGAGAATGAGCAGTTCTTC. It is translated as CASSSSENEQFF.

V usage is TRBV20-1 and J usage is TRBJ2-5, with TRBD2 matching over 8 bases. The germline CDR1 and CDR2 sequences are DFQATT and SNEGSKA (reference sequence). CDR3 length equals 13 residues. The V gene end was trimmed by 7 bases and the J gene end by 3 bases; junction bases not matched to a gene: 7. CDR3: CSVAGCPKETQYF. The CDR3 DNA sequence: TGCAGTGTAGCGGGATGTCCCAAAGAGACCCAGTACTTC.